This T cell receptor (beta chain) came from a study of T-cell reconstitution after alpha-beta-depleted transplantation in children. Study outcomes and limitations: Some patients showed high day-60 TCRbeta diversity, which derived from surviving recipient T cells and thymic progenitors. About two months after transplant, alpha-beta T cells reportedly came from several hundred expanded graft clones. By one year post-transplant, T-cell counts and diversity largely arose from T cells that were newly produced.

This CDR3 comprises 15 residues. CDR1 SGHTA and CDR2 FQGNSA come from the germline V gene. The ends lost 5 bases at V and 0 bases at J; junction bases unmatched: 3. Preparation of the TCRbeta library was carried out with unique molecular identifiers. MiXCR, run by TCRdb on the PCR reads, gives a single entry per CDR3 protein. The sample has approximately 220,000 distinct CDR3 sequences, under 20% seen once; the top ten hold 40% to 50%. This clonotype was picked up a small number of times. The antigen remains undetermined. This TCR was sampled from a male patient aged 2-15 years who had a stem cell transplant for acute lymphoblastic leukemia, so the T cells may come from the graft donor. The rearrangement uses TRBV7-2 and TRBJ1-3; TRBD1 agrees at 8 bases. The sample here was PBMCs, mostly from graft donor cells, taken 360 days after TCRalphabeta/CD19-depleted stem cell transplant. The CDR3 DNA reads TGTGCCAGCAGCGCTGGGACAGGCTCTGGAAACACCATATATTTT. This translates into CASSAGTGSGNTIYF. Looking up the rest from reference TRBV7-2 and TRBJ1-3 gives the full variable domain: GAGVSQSPSNKVTEKGKDVELRCDPISGHTALYWYRQSLGQGLEFLIYFQGNSAPDKSGLPSDRFSAERTGGSVSTLTIQRTQQEDSAVYLCASSAGTGSGNTIYFGEGSWLTVV.